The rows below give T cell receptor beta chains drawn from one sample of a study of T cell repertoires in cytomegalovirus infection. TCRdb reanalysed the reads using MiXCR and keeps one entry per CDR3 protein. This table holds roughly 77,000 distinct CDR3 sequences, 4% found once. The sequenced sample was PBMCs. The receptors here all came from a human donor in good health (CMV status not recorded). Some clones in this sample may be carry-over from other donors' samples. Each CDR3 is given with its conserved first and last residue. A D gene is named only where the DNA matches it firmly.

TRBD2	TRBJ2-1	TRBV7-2	CASSAGLAGINEQFF
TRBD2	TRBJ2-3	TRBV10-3	CAIRRTSGSTDTQYF
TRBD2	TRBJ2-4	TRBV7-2	CASSFEGGRGGNIQYF
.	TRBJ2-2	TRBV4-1	CASSLYDGTGELFF
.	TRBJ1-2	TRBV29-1	CSVNRGNYGYTF
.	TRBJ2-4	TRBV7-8	CASSSSDSDKNIQYF
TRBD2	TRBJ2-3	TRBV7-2	CASSLTVGLAGRTDTQYF
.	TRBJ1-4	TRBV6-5	CASSYGGGTNEKLFF
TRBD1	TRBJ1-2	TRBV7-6	CASSTGTGHGYTF
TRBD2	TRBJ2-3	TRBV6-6	CASSYGFTSGTSSTDTQYF
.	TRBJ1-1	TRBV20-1	CSAYNRGAEAFF
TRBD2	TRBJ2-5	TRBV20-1	CSASSQREGETQYF
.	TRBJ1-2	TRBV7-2	CASSLGGGYTF
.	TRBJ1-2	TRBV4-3	CASSQPPEGGYTF
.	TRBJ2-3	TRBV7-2	CASSFGGGPSTDTQYF
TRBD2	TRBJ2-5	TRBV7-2	CASSLASGTPGGTQYF
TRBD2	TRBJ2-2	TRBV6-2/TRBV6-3	CASGLAGGPGRSRTGELFF
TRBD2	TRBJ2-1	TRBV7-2	CASDLSGGGHNEQFF
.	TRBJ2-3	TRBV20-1	CSASLEGTDTQYF
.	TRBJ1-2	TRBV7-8	CASSPLWAEGYTF
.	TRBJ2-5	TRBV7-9	CASSLDRLQETQYF
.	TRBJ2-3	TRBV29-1	CSVEDRGRGGTQYF
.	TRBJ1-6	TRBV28	CASSSTGRAPLHF
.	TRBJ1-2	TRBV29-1	CSVGSLSINYGYTF
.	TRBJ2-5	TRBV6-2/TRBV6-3	CASSPGRFETQYF
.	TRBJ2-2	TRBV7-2	CASSLALGVTGELFF
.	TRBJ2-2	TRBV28	CASGRRAGTGELFF
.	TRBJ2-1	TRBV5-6	CASSLGTSPSSYNEQFF
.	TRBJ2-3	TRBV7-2	CASSLAPAYTDTQYF
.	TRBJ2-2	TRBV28	CASSLPRLVNTGELFF
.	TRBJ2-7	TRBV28	CASSLPRTYEQYF
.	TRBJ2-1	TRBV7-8	CASSPRVSNEQFF
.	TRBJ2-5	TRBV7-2	CASSKGGGAGETQYF
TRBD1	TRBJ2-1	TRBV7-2	CASSPRDRPEQFF
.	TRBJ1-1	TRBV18	CASSQTGRGTEAFF
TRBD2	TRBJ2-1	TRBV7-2	CASSLGTSGRTNNEQFF
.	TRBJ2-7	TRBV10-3	CAISGRRPPYEQYF
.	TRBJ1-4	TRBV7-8	CASSLRLGAEKLFF
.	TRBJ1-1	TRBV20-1	CSARLATEAFF
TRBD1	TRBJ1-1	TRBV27	CASTKSGTANTEAFF
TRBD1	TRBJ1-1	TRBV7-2	CASSLLAGQGLHTEAFF
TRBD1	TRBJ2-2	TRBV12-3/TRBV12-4	CASTESGTGLLGTGELFF
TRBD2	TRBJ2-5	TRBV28	CASSFGTSGGGLQETQYF
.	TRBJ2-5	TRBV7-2	CASSQRGLAGETQYF
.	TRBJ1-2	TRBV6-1	CASSEYPEGGYTF
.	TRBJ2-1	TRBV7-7	CASSRTSIGGGNEQFF
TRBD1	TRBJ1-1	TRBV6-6	CAGGDSQAWAEAFF
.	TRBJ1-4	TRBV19	CASSGQGPREKLFF
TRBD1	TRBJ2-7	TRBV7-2	CASSSLQGGEQYF
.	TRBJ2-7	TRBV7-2	CASSSIAGHVPEQYF
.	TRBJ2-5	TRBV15	CATSRVTGHQETQYF
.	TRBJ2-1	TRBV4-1	CASSQDGTFGSYNEQFF
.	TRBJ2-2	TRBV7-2	CASSLVFNTGELFF
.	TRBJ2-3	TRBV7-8	CASSQEVDTQYF
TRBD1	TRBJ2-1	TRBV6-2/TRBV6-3	CASIDRVSGVDEQFF
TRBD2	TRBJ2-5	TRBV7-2	CASSFWRGKYQETQYF
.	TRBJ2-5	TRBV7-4	CASSFGTPETQYF
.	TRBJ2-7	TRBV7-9	CASSLELVHEQYF
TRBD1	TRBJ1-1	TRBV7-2	CASSSRQGRTEAFF